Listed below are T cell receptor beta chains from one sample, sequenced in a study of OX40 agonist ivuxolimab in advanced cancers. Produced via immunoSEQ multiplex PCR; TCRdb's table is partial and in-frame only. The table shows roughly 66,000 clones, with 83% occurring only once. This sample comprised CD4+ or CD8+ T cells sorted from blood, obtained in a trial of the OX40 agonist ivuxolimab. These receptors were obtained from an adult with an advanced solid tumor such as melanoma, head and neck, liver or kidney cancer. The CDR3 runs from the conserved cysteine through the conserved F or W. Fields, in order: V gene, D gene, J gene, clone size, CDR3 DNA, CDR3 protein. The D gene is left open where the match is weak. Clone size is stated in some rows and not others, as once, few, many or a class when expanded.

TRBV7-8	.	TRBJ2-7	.	TGTGCCAGCAGCCTGGGAACAGTGCTCTACGAGCAGTACTTC	CASSLGTVLYEQYF
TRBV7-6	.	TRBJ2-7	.	TGTGCCAGCAGCCTGGGGGAGAGCTCCTACGAGCAGTACTTC	CASSLGESSYEQYF
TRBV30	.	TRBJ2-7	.	TGTGCCTGGAGCGTACGAGGGGACGAGCAGTACTTC	CAWSVRGDEQYF
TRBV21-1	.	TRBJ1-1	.	TGTGCCAGCAGCAAAAGAGAGGGGCCCTTATGGAACACTGAAGCTTTCTTT	CASSKREGPLWNTEAFF
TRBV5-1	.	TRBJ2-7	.	TGCGCCAGCAGCGAGAACACCCCCTACGAGCAGTACTTC	CASSENTPYEQYF
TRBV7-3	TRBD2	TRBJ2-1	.	TGTGCCAGCAGCTCCGGGACTAGCGGGAACTACAATGAGCAGTTCTTC	CASSSGTSGNYNEQFF
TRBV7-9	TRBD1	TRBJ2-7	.	TGTGCCAGCAGCTCCACAGGGGGGCTGAACTACGAGCAGTACTTC	CASSSTGGLNYEQYF
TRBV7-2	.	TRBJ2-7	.	TGTGCCAGCAGCGTCGAGGCAGGGAGATACGAGCAGTACTTC	CASSVEAGRYEQYF
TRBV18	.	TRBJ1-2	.	TGTGCCAGCTCAGCGACAGGACCTACCGGCTACACCTTC	CASSATGPTGYTF
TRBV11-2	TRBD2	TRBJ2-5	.	TGTGCCAGCAGCTTAGACTCCCAACTAGCGGGGAATAAAGAGACCCAGTACTTC	CASSLDSQLAGNKETQYF
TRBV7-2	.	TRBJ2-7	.	TGTGCCAGCAGTCTCCTGGAAGGGTTGTACGAGCAGTACTTC	CASSLLEGLYEQYF
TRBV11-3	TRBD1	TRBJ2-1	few	TGTGCCAGCAGCGCGACCGTTAGGGGGCTCGGGTACAATGAGCAGTTCTTC	CASSATVRGLGYNEQFF
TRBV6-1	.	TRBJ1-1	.	TGTGCCAGCAGTCAATACGGGGACACTGAAGCTTTCTTT	CASSQYGDTEAFF
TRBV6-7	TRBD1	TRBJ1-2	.	TGTGCCAGCAGTGTTCAGACAGGGGGTTATGGCTACACCTTC	CASSVQTGGYGYTF
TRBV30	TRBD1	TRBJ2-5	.	TGTGCCTGGAACCCAGGACAGGGTTTTCAAGAGACCCAGTACTTC	CAWNPGQGFQETQYF
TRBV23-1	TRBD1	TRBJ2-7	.	TGCGCCAGCAGTCGACCACGCACGGGACAGGATGTCTCCTACGAGCAGTACTTC	CASSRPRTGQDVSYEQYF
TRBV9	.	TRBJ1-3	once	TGTGCCAGCAGCGTAGACACCGGAAACACCATATATTTT	CASSVDTGNTIYF
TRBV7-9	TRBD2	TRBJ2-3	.	TGTGCCAGCAGCCCGGGGACTAGCGTAACAGATACGCAGTATTTT	CASSPGTSVTDTQYF
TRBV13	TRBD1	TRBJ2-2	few	TGTGCCAGCAACAGGGGGCCCGGGGAGCTGTTTTTT	CASNRGPGELFF
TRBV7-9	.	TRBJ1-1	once	TGTGCCAGCAGCGCCCCGACGGGGCGGGAGGTCGTGTCGAACACTGAAGCTTTCTTT	CASSAPTGREVVSNTEAFF
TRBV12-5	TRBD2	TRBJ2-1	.	TGTGCTAGTGGTTCCTCCCAGCGGGGCTACTACAATGAGCAGTTCTTC	CASGSSQRGYYNEQFF
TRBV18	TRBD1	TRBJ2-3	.	TGTGCCAGCTCACCCGGGACAGCCGATACGCAGTATTTT	CASSPGTADTQYF
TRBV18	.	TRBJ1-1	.	TGTGCCAGCTCACCAGGTCCGGGGTTCGTAACTGAAGCTTTCTTT	CASSPGPGFVTEAFF
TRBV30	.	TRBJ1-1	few	TGTGCCCGAGGAGAGGGGATTTTGGCTGAAGCTTTCTTT	CARGEGILAEAFF
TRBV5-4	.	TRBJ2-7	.	TGTGCCAGCGGACTGTGGGGTTTATCCGAGCAGTACTTC	CASGLWGLSEQYF
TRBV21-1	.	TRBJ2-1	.	TGTGCCAGCAGCACTGGGACAGGCGGGGACAATGAGCAGTTCTTC	CASSTGTGGDNEQFF
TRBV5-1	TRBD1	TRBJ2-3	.	TGCGCCAGCACCTACGGGACAGGGATTACAGATACGCAGTATTTT	CASTYGTGITDTQYF
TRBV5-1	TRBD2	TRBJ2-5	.	TGCGCCAGCAGCTCCATGCCGACGGCGGGACTAGCGGGAGGGCCGGGGGAGACCCAGTACTTC	CASSSMPTAGLAGGPGETQYF
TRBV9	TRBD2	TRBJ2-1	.	TGTGCCAGCAGCCCACGGACTAGCGGGAGTATTGGCCATGAGCAGTTCTTC	CASSPRTSGSIGHEQFF
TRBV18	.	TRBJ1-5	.	TGTGCCAGCTCATCAGGACAGCCCAATCAGCCCCAGCATTTT	CASSSGQPNQPQHF
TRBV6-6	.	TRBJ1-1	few	TGTGCCAGCAGCTTCCAGGGTAACACTGAAGCTTTCTTT	CASSFQGNTEAFF
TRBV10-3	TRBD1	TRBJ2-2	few	TGTGCCGGGGGGACAGGGGTGAGCGGGGAGCTGTTTTTT	CAGGTGVSGELFF
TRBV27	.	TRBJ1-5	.	TGTGCCAGCAGTTTATCGTTCCAACCCTGGGGTCAGCCCCAGCATTTT	CASSLSFQPWGQPQHF
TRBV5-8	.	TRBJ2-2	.	TGTGCCAGCAGCTTGTGGGGCATGGACACCGGGGAGCTGTTTTTT	CASSLWGMDTGELFF
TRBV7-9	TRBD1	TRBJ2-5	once	TGTGCCAGCAGCTGGACAGGGATCTTGGAGACCCAGTACTTC	CASSWTGILETQYF